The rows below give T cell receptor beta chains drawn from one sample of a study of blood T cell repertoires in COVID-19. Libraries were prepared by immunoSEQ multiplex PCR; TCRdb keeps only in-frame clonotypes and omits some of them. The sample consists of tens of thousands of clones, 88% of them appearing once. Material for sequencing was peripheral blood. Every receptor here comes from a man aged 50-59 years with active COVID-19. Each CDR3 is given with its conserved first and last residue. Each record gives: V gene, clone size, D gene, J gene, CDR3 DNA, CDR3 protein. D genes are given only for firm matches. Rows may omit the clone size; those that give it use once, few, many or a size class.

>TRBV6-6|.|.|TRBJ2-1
TGTGCCAGCACCTTAGGGGGGGGGAATGAGCAGTTCTTC
CASTLGGGNEQFF
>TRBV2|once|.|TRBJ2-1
TGTGCCAGCAGTGAAAAGCCGGGCTCCTACAATGAGCAGTTCTTC
CASSEKPGSYNEQFF
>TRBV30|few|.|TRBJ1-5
TGTGCCTGGAGTGTTGCTTTAAGGGGTCAGCCCCAGCATTTT
CAWSVALRGQPQHF
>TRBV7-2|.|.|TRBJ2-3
TGTGCCAGCAGCTCCACAGTTCTCCCCACAGATACGCAGTATTTT
CASSSTVLPTDTQYF
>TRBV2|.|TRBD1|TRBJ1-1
TGTGCCAGCAGGGACAGGGTCATGAACACTGAAGCTTTCTTT
CASRDRVMNTEAFF
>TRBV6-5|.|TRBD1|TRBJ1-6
TGTGCCAACCGTCAGGGGGCGGTTGGGTCACCCCTCCACTTT
CANRQGAVGSPLHF
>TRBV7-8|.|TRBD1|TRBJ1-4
TGTGCCAGCAGCGTCACAGGGGGTGGACTGTTTTTT
CASSVTGGGLFF
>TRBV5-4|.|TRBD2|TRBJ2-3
TGTGCCAGCAGCCCGGGGGAGGGGACAGATACGCAGTATTTT
CASSPGEGTDTQYF
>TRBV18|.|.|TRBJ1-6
TGTGCCAGCTCACCAGGGGCTCGCGATAATTCACCCCTCCACTTT
CASSPGARDNSPLHF
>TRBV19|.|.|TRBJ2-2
TGTGCCAGTAGTATGTTAGCGAACACCGGGGAGCTGTTTTTT
CASSMLANTGELFF
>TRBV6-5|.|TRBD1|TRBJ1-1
TGTGCCAGCAGACCGGACAGGACCCAAAGCGGTGAAGCTTTCTTT
CASRPDRTQSGEAFF
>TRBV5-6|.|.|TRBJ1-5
TGTGCCAGCAACGTCTGGTGGTCAGGGCCAAATCAGCCCCAGCATTTT
CASNVWWSGPNQPQHF
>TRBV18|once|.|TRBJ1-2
TGTGCCAGCTCGGGGGCATTCTTATTAGCTAACTATGGCTACACCTTC
CASSGAFLLANYGYTF
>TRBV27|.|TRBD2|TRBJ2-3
TGTGCCAGCAGATTAGCGGGGGGGTGGTGGGATACGCAGTATTTT
CASRLAGGWWDTQYF
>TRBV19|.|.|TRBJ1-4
TGTGCCAGTAGTATGGTCCGGGCAACTAATGAAAAACTGTTTTTT
CASSMVRATNEKLFF
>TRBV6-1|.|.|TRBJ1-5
TGTGCCAGCAGTGAATACGGGAATCAGCCCCAGCATTTT
CASSEYGNQPQHF
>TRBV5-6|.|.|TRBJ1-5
TGTGCCAGCAGCTTGGGGGGGCCGCGGCAGCCCCAGCATTTT
CASSLGGPRQPQHF
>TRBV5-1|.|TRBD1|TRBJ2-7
TGCGCCAGCAGCTGGCTACAGGGGAACGAGCAGTACTTC
CASSWLQGNEQYF
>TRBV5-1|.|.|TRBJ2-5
TGCGCCAGCTGCTTGGCAGGCGGGGGCGGGGAGACCCAGTACTTC
CASCLAGGGGETQYF
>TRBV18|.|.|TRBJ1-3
TGTGCCAGCTCACCAGACACTGGAAACACCATATATTTT
CASSPDTGNTIYF
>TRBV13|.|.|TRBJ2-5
TGTGCCAGCAGCATAGCGCAAGAGACCCAGTACTTC
CASSIAQETQYF
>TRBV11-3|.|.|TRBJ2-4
TGTGCCAGCAGCCCAAAAGAGATAGCCAAAAACATTCAGTACTTC
CASSPKEIAKNIQYF